This T cell receptor beta chain stems from a study of shared clonotypes between healthy human individuals. The CDR3 has 16 residues. Germline V CDR1 and CDR2: SGDLS, YYNGEE. With 4 bases removed from V and 1 base from J, the gap between germline ends came to 15 bases. Overall study results and limits: Roughly 5% of naive CD4 clonotypes were shared across a few donors. The four-donor shared clonotypes exceeded non-shared clonotypes in generation probability, with non-shared ones scoring lower.

CD45RO-negative, CCR7-selected cells formed the naive CD8 fraction, which excluded terminally differentiated effector memory CD45RA+ cells. On this clone itself: Its antigen is unknown.

Genomic DNA of each subset was evenly split across several immunoSEQ plates. Sequencing was performed with immunoSEQ multiplex PCR; in TCRdb, only in-frame clones are kept and a portion is missing. This table has roughly 650,000 clones, roughly 96% appearing once. The rearrangement joins TRBV9 to TRBJ2-1, with D maybe TRBD2 (6 bases). The receptor was isolated from a young woman in good health. Material for sequencing was naive CD8+ T cells sorted from blood. CDR3 bases: TGTGCCAGCAGCCCCTCGACGGGGGTTTCCTACAATGAGCAGTTCTTC. This translates into CASSPSTGVSYNEQFF.